This TCR beta chain was obtained from a study of early T cells in non-severe SARS-CoV-2 infection. Study-level findings and limits: A preference for anti-spike CD8 responses marked VDJdb matching, which missed private and CD4 specificities.

This clonotype appeared many times. Its target is not known. Each cDNA molecule carried a unique molecular identifier. TCRdb used MiXCR to reprocess the 5' RACE reads, holding one entry per CDR3 protein. The sample has 85,000 to 100,000 distinct CDR3 sequences; 16% are singletons. This CDR3 comprises 16 residues. The germline CDR1 and CDR2 sequences are SGHDN and FVKESK. V dropped 0 bases and J dropped 6; count of bases not matched to a gene: 6. The TCR originated in an adult who was a healthcare worker with PCR-confirmed SARS-CoV-2 infection or an uninfected control (not recorded which). The chain links TRBV14 to TRBJ2-1; 9 bases fit TRBD2. The specimen comprised whole blood, sampled at baseline. The CDR3: CASSQDSGRVINEQFF. CDR3 sequence (DNA): TGTGCCAGCAGCCAAGATAGCGGGAGAGTCATCAATGAGCAGTTCTTC.